Below are 7 T cell receptor beta chains sequenced from a single sample in a study of siplizumab effects on memory and regulatory T cells. TCRdb keeps only in-frame clones here, not all; method: immunoSEQ multiplex PCR. The repertoire holds 100,000 or so clones, with 85% to 95% as singletons. The specimen was Tregs sorted from blood. All receptors come from a human donor in good health.

The chain combines TRBV7-3 with TRBJ2-1; D assignment may be TRBD1 or TRBD2 (5 bases each). Germline CDR1 is SGHTA and CDR2 is FQGTGA. V was shortened by 6 bases and J by 3 bases, with 18 bases between the two germline ends. The CDR3 loop spans 16 amino acids. The CDR3 nucleotides are TGTGCCAGCAGTCTTACCGGGGCCACAAACTACAATGAGCAGTTCTTC. Protein product: CASSLTGATNYNEQFF.

The rearrangement links TRBV27 to TRBJ1-2; D call uncertain. Germline CDR1 MNHEY, CDR2 SMNVEV (reference sequence). This CDR3 spans 15 amino acids. Trimming took 4 bases from V and 7 from J, leaving 19 bases between them. The CDR3 loop reads CASSSTPFSLGGYTF. The CDR3 DNA is TGTGCCAGCAGTTCCACCCCGTTTTCGCTGGGTGGCTACACCTTC.

The V call is TRBV5-1, the J call TRBJ2-7; TRBD2 might be the D (7 bases). CDR1 and CDR2 from the germline V gene are SGHRS and YFSETQ. The CDR3 has 14 residues. Trimming took 3 bases from V and 9 from J, leaving 19 bases between them. The CDR3, as DNA: TGCGCCAGCAGCTCGGAAATAGCGGGCAGGGGGCAGTACTTC. Residues: CASSSEIAGRGQYF.

The chain combines TRBV19 with TRBJ2-2; no definite D call. This CDR3 region has 13 residues. V was pared by 7 bases and J by 4 bases, with 10 bases between. Per the germline V gene, CDR1 is LNHDA and CDR2 is SQIVND (reference sequence). CDR3 DNA: TGTGCCAGTACCCCCCGTCTCACCGGGGAGCTGTTTTTT. Residues: CASTPRLTGELFF.

The V call is TRBV28, the J call TRBJ1-1, with no clear D. CDR1 and CDR2 from the germline V gene are MDHEN and SYDVKM. Trimming removed 6 bases at V and 9 bases at J, with 17 bases between. The CDR3 has 13 amino acids. The CDR3 spells CASSPPRGWKAFF. CDR3 DNA: TGTGCCAGCAGCCCCCCGCGAGGGTGGAAAGCTTTCTTT.

In regard to this clone: The sample holds other DNA sequences that translate to the same CDR3. The chain uses TRBV5-1 and TRBJ2-1, with D perhaps matching TRBD2 (5 bases). The CDR3 contains 13 residues. Germline lookup yields CDR1 SGHRS and CDR2 YFSETQ. V was cut by 2 bases and J by 5 bases, with 8 bases left in between. The DNA for the CDR3 is TGCGCCAGCAGCTTCGGGAAGAACAATGAGCAGTTCTTC. Its protein is CASSFGKNNEQFF.

This clone was detected only once. This sequence joins TRBV29-1 and TRBJ1-2, with D unresolved. This CDR3 is built from 13 residues. Trimming removed 5 bases at V and 2 bases at J, with 12 bases between. The germline V gene has CDR1 SQVTM and CDR2 ANQGSEA. CDR3 region: CSVWVLGNYGYTF. The CDR3 nucleotides are TGCAGCGTTTGGGTGCTGGGGAACTATGGCTACACCTTC. The full variable domain, its missing parts supplied by reference TRBV29-1 and TRBJ1-2, is SAVISQKPSRDICQRGTSLTIQCQVDSQVTMMFWYRQQPGQSLTLIATANQGSEATYESGFVIDKFPISRPNLTFSTLTVSNMSPEDSSIYLCSVWVLGNYGYTFGSGTRLTVV.